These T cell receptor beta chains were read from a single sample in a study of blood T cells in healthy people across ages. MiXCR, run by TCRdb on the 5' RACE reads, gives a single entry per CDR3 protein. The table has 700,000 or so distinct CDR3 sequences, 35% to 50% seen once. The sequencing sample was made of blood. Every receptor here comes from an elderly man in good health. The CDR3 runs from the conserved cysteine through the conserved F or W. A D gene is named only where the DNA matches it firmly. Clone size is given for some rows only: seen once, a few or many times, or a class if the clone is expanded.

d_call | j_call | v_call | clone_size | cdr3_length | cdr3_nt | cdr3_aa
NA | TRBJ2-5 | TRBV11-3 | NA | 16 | TGTGCCAGCAGCAGCCACGCGTTGCCGTCGAACAATGAGCAGTACTTC | CASSSHALPSNNEQYF
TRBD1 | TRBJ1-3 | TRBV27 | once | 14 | TGTGCCAGCAGTCCAGGACAGGGGGTTGGCACCATATATTTT | CASSPGQGVGTIYF
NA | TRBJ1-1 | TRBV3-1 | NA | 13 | TGTGCCAGCAGCCAAGTCCGCGCGTCTGAAGCTTTCTTT | CASSQVRASEAFF
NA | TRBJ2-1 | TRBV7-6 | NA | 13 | TGTGCCAGCAGCTTAGTTCCACGGAACGAGCAGTTCTTC | CASSLVPRNEQFF
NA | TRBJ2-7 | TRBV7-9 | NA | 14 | TGTGCCAGCAGCCCGCTGGCGGTCGAGGACGAGCAGTACTTC | CASSPLAVEDEQYF
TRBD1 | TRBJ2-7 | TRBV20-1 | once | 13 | TGCAGTGCTACCGGGACAGGGGGTTACGAGCAGTACTTC | CSATGTGGYEQYF
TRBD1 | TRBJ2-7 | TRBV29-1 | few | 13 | TGCAGCGTGTCCGGGACAGGGATCTACGAGCAGTACTTC | CSVSGTGIYEQYF
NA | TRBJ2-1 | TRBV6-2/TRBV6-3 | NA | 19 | TGTGCCAGCAGTTACGATAAGACGCTTTCACTTCTCTCGGGAAATGAGCAGTTCTTC | CASSYDKTLSLLSGNEQFF
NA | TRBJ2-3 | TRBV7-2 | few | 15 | TGTGCCAGCAGCTTAGTAAGCAGCTCACAAGATACGCAGTATTTT | CASSLVSSSQDTQYF
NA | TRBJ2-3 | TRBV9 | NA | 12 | TGTGCCAGCAGCCCCTACGACGATACGCAGTATTTT | CASSPYDDTQYF
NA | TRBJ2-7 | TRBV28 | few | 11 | TGTGCCAGCAGTTTTCTCTACGAGCAGTACTTC | CASSFLYEQYF
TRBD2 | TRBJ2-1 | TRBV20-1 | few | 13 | TGCAGTGCTAGGCCGACTAGCGGAGATGAGCAGTTCTTC | CSARPTSGDEQFF
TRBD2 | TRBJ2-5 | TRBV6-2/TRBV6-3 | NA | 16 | TGTGCCAGCAGTTACTCGACGGGACTAAAAGTAGGGACCCAGTACTTC | CASSYSTGLKVGTQYF
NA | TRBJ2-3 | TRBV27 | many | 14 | TGTGCCAGCGGGAACAGGGCTGGCACAGATACGCAGTATTTT | CASGNRAGTDTQYF
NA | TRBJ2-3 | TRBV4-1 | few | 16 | TGCGCCAACAGCCAAGATCCCCCGGGAGCATCAGATACGCAGTATTTT | CANSQDPPGASDTQYF
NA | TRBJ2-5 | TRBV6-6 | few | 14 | TGTGCCAGCACTCGGGGGTTGGGGGTCAATGAGCAGTACTTC | CASTRGLGVNEQYF
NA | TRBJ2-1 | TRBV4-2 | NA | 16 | TGTGCCAGCAGCCAAGGAAGCCCGAATGGTTACAATGAGCAGTTCTTC | CASSQGSPNGYNEQFF
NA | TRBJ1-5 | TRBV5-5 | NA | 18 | TGTGCCAGCAGCCCGAGAGGGCCAAGCGGCAGTACCAATCAGCCCCAGCATTTT | CASSPRGPSGSTNQPQHF
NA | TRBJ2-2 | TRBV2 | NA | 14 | TGTGCCAGCAACGTAGGAGGGGACACCGGGGAGCTGTTTTTT | CASNVGGDTGELFF
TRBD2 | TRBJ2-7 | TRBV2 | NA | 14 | TGTGCCAGCAGTGATAAGCGGGACTCCTACGAGCAGTACTTC | CASSDKRDSYEQYF
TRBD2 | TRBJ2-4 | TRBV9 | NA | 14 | TGTGCCAGCAGCGTTAGCGGGGGGGCCGTTGAGCAGTACTTC | CASSVSGGAVEQYF
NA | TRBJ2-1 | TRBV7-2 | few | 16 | TGTGCCAGCAGCCCATTGGGCGCTTTAACGCGCAATGAGCAGTTCTTC | CASSPLGALTRNEQFF
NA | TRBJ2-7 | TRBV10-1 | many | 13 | TGCGCCAGCAGTGCTGGCGGGACCTACGAGCAGTACTTC | CASSAGGTYEQYF